A single sample is the source of the 2 T cell receptor beta chains below, sequenced in a study of blood T cell repertoires in COVID-19. The method was immunoSEQ multiplex PCR; TCRdb's version includes in-frame clones alone and lacks a portion of them. The sample yields a few hundred thousand clones, roughly 81% seen once. The sequencing sample was made of PBMCs or T cells enriched from blood (not recorded which). Every receptor here comes from a woman aged 45-65 years who had been exposed to COVID-19.

The chain joins TRBV7-8 to TRBJ1-2, with a weak D call TRBD1 (5 bases). V was pared by 5 bases and J by 3 bases, with 10 bases between. The CDR3 totals 13 residues. The V gene's germline CDR1 is SGHVS and CDR2 FQNEAQ. For the CDR3, the DNA is TGTGCCAGCAGCCCCGGGGGGGACTATGGCTACACCTTC. This codes for CASSPGGDYGYTF.

J is TRBJ2-2 and V is TRBV5-4; TRBD2 might be the D (6 bases). This CDR3 region has 15 residues. The germline V and J ends were trimmed by 1 base and 3 bases, with 10 bases remaining between them. Germline loops: CDR1 SGHNT, CDR2 YYREEE (reference sequence). The CDR3 is CASSLSWGDTGELFF. DNA of the CDR3: TGTGCCAGCAGCTTGTCCTGGGGGGACACCGGGGAGCTGTTTTTT.